This TCR beta chain came from a study of cytomegalovirus exposure and HLA in healthy donors (dated by TCRdb to the late 2010s). Describing the broader study: According to an earlier analysis of a few hundred of the donors, some 180 million T cells yielded 120 million or so unique TCR beta sequences and 276 Gb of sequence data. An early release that covered more than 550 HLA-typed donors contained around 300 gigabases of sequencing data and 75 million to 100 million unique TCR sequences. Of the approximately 400 genotyped donors, 65% to 90% fell in the genetic ancestry cluster associated with self-reported Caucasian donors. The study aimed to test whether cataloging public T cell receptors could reveal signatures of past pathogen exposure. The study profiled the T cell repertoires of around 700 subjects by immunosequencing and related them to cytomegalovirus serostatus. Besides the first cohort of 666 subjects, a separate validation cohort made up of 120 different subjects was used. To predict cytomegalovirus infection status, the study brought together high-throughput TCR immunosequencing, statistical association of individual TCRs with disease status, and machine learning. In a later analysis, previously published TCR beta repertoires from some 640 donors were re-analyzed and high-resolution HLA genotyping was added so that TCR occurrence patterns could be studied. In the later analysis, no new phenotypic data were used to find candidate immune exposures; instead, reliance was placed on TCR beta sequences and their occurrence across donors. To decide whether each TCR beta V gene segment behaved as functional or pseudogenic, an earlier analysis of fewer than 750 of the donors relied on high-throughput TCR beta sequencing. Donor age, sex, ethnicity and CMV serostatus were compiled together with the repertoire data. Genome-wide SNP genotypes for about three fifths of the roughly 700 donors were used in a later genetic analysis, which treated that subset as a discovery cohort. All discovery cohort repertoires had been generated using a single sequencing platform. HLA typing included class I and class II loci at four-digit resolution. Typing coverage differed by locus: A, B, C, DRB1 and DQB1 were typed in about 629-630 donors, DQA1 in roughly 510, DPA1 in 600 to 610, and DPB1 in 400 to 490. Four to six DR-DQ haplotypes were handled as single units for association and clustering, since linkage in the cohort was strong. Among 300 to 500 genotyped donors of the cohort, an average of approximately 240,000 unique TCR beta nucleotide sequences was sequenced per donor, of which about 18% were non-productive. Results the study describes overall, beyond this receptor: In a later analysis, HLA-associated TCR beta chains were found to be more clonally expanded and to have lower generation probabilities than equally common non-associated chains. Most TCR sequences were seen in very few donors, while some public TCRs were found in many individuals. In a later analysis, most CMV-associated TCR beta chains were found to appear HLA-restricted, with HLA associations seemingly driven largely by CMV exposure. Because some donors lacked HLA typing at each locus, the association tests relied only on the typed subset. A later analysis found that TCR association rates varied across HLA loci, with DRB1 alleles showing the most associated TCRs and HLA-C alleles the fewest. A few of the identified cytomegalovirus-associated TCR beta chains were confirmed in vitro to be specific for cytomegalovirus antigens. The cohort was sequenced for TCR beta chains only, and without alpha or paired-chain data the features that could be detected were limited. A later analysis reported that several top co-occurrence clusters appeared linked to parvovirus B19, influenza, CMV and Epstein-Barr virus. Sequencing depth was assumed to be roughly uniform across donors in the presence/absence analyses, though that assumption may not hold. In the study, some 180 TCR beta chains were listed as associated with cytomegalovirus. A further reported finding was that TCR beta sequences accurately predicted the HLA-A and HLA-B alleles for most subjects in the first cohort. Broadly in line with IMGT annotations, most TCR beta V segments showed up in productive rearrangements about 87% or about 30% of the time in an earlier analysis of roughly 590 of the donors. CMV serostatus was the only immune exposure information available for the cohort. A later genetic analysis reported fewer N-insertions in productive TCRs among donors in an Asian-associated ancestry cluster than the roughly 700-donor mean. An association between a missense DCLRE1C variant and V-gene and J-gene trimming of TCR beta chains was found in a later genetic analysis and replicated in an independent cohort. At a false discovery rate of 0.05, a later analysis linked 16,000 or so TCR beta sequences to specific HLA alleles. A group of highly shared sequence variants was considered likely to be a technical artifact of the sequencing pipeline. When HLA alleles, especially DR and DQ, strongly co-occurred, TCR associations were difficult to assign to individual alleles. About 15 rarely observed V segments, including chromosome 9 orphons, were excluded from the earlier analysis of several hundred of the donors because counts were too low. Cytomegalovirus status was reported to be diagnosed by the classifier with high specificity and sensitivity in both the original and validation cohorts. Linkage disequilibrium might explain the correlated functional status among segregating V segments, but an unknown experimental factor could not be ruled out. Because the 87-base-pair reads could not distinguish some IMGT-functional V segments, including TRBV6-2 and TRBV6-3, those segments were excluded. The authors suggested that the approach could potentially be extended to other disease states and immunological phenotypes.

Receptor libraries were prepared by the immunoSEQ multiplex PCR assay. The multiplex PCR relied on a mix of 60 forward primers for TCR Vbeta segments and 13 reverse primers for TCR Jbeta segments. Amplification of the CDR3 region of rearranged TCR beta genes was performed with a multiplex PCR assay on genomic DNA. The Illumina HiSeq System was used to sequence the amplified TCR beta libraries as 87-base-pair reads. In the paper's pipeline: Across the 670 or so repertoires, a later analysis counted about 81 million unique TCR beta chains, 9 million to 14 million of which were shared by at least two donors. Raw reads were error-corrected and collapsed into unique sequences with a nearest-neighbor algorithm that merged closely related sequences to remove PCR and sequencing errors. V, D and J gene segments were assigned by aligning CDR3 sequences to IMGT reference sequences. Each retained sequence needed at least a six-nucleotide match to both a V gene segment and a J gene segment. Rearrangements were called productive when the CDR3 lacked stop codons and stayed in frame with V and J; all others were non-productive. Following IMGT convention, CDR3 was defined as the stretch from the second conserved V-encoded cysteine to the conserved J-encoded phenylalanine. In an earlier analysis of some 550 of the donors, sequences lacking an unambiguous match to a single V gene segment were excluded. In an earlier analysis of several hundred of the donors, a V segment was called functional when productive rearrangements were above 56.7%, and segregating when the standard deviation between donors exceeded 5%. A statistical classification framework was developed to diagnose cytomegalovirus status using the catalog of TCR beta chain sequences. In a later analysis, V and J genes were assigned by comparing TCR nucleotide sequences against IMGT/GENE-DB human TR gene sequences. The TCRdist pipeline was used in a later analysis to assign CDR3 sequences and most-parsimonious VDJ recombination scenarios. A later analysis defined each TCR beta chain by its CDR3 amino acid sequence plus V-gene family, and excluded reads lacking a unique V-gene family. As a way to deal with suspected cross-contamination and a sequencing artifact, a later analysis dropped 640 or so nucleotide sequences that were highly shared and had low generation probability. For each public chain, a later analysis derived a clonal expansion index from normalized ranks of inferred template counts within each repertoire. A later analysis computed generation probabilities with a VDJ recombination model fitted to out-of-frame rearrangements, and checked the results against IGoR. Hypergeometric tests were used in a later analysis to score TCR-TCR, TCR-HLA and TCR-CMV co-occurrence, with a repertoire-size bias correction applied to the TCR pairs. To estimate false discovery rates, a later analysis permuted the HLA or CMV assignments 20 times. In a later analysis, co-occurring TCRs were grouped using DBSCAN, and TCRdist sequence similarity was added for clustering within HLA-allele-positive subsets. Repertoires with fewer than 30,000 or more than 120,000 public chains, plus five repertoires with anomalous nucleotide sharing, were excluded from co-occurrence clustering. Drawn from immuneACCESS, this table holds only the in-frame rearrangements with V and J called that TCRdb kept. Clones are partly lost; checked studies trace under half to an unresolved V gene and leave the rest unexplained. V and J calls plus clone size are reproduced from that table; the DNA served to infer D and trimming. Recorded for this sample are about 220,000 clones; less than 85% of them occurred a single time. The top ten hold over 0.55% of the sample.

Reading from cysteine to phenylalanine, the CDR3 counts 17 amino acids. Of the read, only the CDR3 DNA is kept; its 51 bases are in frame from base 1. V loses 7 bases at its end and J loses 1 base; junction bases beyond the gene matches: 13. The germline V gene provides CDR1 MDHEN and CDR2 SYDVKM. With regard to this clone: The clone's antigen remains unknown. No much larger clonotype is one base removed from it; base qualities were not supplied.

The cohort was made up of about 610 healthy bone marrow donors. Cohort members were all nominally healthy when sampled, although unrecorded immune exposures were likely present. The donor was CMV seronegative and was included in the group of hundreds of seronegative cohort members. Each donor provided a peripheral blood sample, and peripheral blood mononuclear cells were used for TCR beta sequencing. Genomic DNA was extracted from the blood cell samples with the Qiagen DNeasy Blood Extraction Kit. The sequence is built from TRBV28 and TRBJ1-5; the junction holds 7 bases that match TRBD1. Sequencing was performed on PBMCs. The clonotype originates from a man aged 18 to 29 in good health and CMV-seronegative. The CDR3 has the sequence CASTSQQGRRSNQPQHF. The DNA sequence is TGTGCCAGCACCTCTCAACAGGGGCGAAGGAGCAATCAGCCCCAGCATTTT.